One sample yielded the 21 T cell receptor beta chains listed below, sequenced in a study of blood T cells in healthy people across ages (dated by TCRdb to about 2015). The method was 5' RACE. These reads were obtained on an Illumina HiSeq 2500. A second PCR of roughly 7 to 11 cycles was performed with a sample-barcoded 5' primer and a J-beta primer mix. TCRdb cleaned the public reads at Q25 with fastp, built clones with MiXCR and kept in-frame beta chains. Rows matching on CDR3 protein sequence are summarized as one entry with the most common DNA and genes. Within this sample are approximately 810,000 distinct CDR3 sequences, with around 28% of them counted one time only. The ten largest clonotypes hold approximately 15% of the sample. The sequencing sample was made of blood. The receptors were gathered from an elderly woman in good health.

There are a few counts of this clonotype. The V gene is TRBV20-1, the J gene TRBJ2-5; D remains ambiguous. The CDR3 is 15 amino acids. Germline V gene data show CDR1 as DFQATT and CDR2 as SNEGSKA (reference sequence). V was shortened by 3 bases and J by 5 bases, with 19 bases between the two germline ends. The CDR3 protein is CSASDVNVLRETQYF. As DNA, the CDR3 is TGCAGTGCTAGCGATGTAAACGTCTTGCGGGAGACCCAGTACTTC.

This clonotype was recorded at least ten times. The chain has TRBV10-3 and TRBJ2-5, with 12 bases identical to TRBD1. V trimming: 5 bases; J trimming: 5 bases; junction bases outside the gene matches: 6. This CDR3 spans 15 amino acids. The germline V gene encodes CDR1 ENHRY and CDR2 SYGVKD. The CDR3 DNA follows: TGTGCCATCAGTCCCGGGACAGGGGGCCGGGAGACCCAGTACTTC. Translated, it gives CAISPGTGGRETQYF.

This clonotype was counted only a few times. This chain uses TRBV2 with TRBJ1-5; no clear D gene. V lost 1 base, J lost 6 bases, and 10 bases lay in between. The germline V gene encodes CDR1 SNHLY and CDR2 FYNNEI. The CDR3 covers 14 residues. CDR3 bases: TGTGCCAGCAGTGAAGGTGTAGTAGTTCAGCCCCAGCATTTT. This codes for CASSEGVVVQPQHF.

This clonotype was found many times. V gene TRBV6-1 combines with J gene TRBJ2-5; D may correspond to TRBD1 or TRBD2 (5 bases each). Germline V CDR1 and CDR2: MNHNS, SASEGT. The V end was cut by 0 bases, the J end by 5 bases, with 10 bases between. CDR3 length equals 14 residues. The CDR3 loop is CASSEAGVRETQYF. CDR3 nucleotides: TGTGCCAGCAGTGAAGCGGGGGTAAGGGAGACCCAGTACTTC.

This clonotype was seen at least ten times. The chain has TRBV29-1 and TRBJ1-2; 9 bases line up with TRBD1. Germline loops: CDR1 SQVTM, CDR2 ANQGSEA. The CDR3 loop spans 13 amino acids. J was trimmed by 4 bases and V by 6 bases; bases with no gene match: 6. CDR3 sequence reads: CSVGTGTSYGYTF. The CDR3 nucleotides are TGCAGCGTGGGGACAGGGACCAGCTATGGCTACACCTTC. Based on the CDR3 plus reference TRBV29-1 and TRBJ1-2, the full variable domain is SAVISQKPSRDICQRGTSLTIQCQVDSQVTMMFWYRQQPGQSLTLIATANQGSEATYESGFVIDKFPISRPNLTFSTLTVSNMSPEDSSIYLCSVGTGTSYGYTFGSGTRLTVV.

V gene TRBV7-2 combines with J gene TRBJ1-1; 10 positions match TRBD1. Germline V lookup: CDR1 SGHTA, CDR2 FQGNSA. The V gene end was trimmed by 2 bases and the J gene end by 1 base; junction bases not matched to a gene: 4. The CDR3 spans 16 residues. The CDR3 sequence: CASSLRQGAQNTEAFF. The DNA of the CDR3 is TGTGCCAGCAGCTTAAGACAGGGGGCTCAGAACACTGAAGCTTTCTTT.

Of note for this clonotype: A much larger clone lies a single base off, so this may be a read error. CDR3 in amino acids: CASGLVGLVYNEQFF. In nucleotides, the CDR3 is TGTGCCAGCGGCTTAGTGGGACTAGTTTACAATGAGCAGTTCTTC. This chain connects TRBV7-8 to TRBJ2-1; 8 bases are a match to TRBD2. The CDR3 loop spans 15 amino acids. The germline gives CDR1 SGHVS, CDR2 FQNEAQ.

V is TRBV7-2 and J is TRBJ1-1, with no clear D. V was shortened by 1 base and J by 0 bases, with 9 bases between the two germline ends. The CDR3 runs to 15 residues. Germline loops: CDR1 SGHTA, CDR2 FQGNSA. The CDR3 loop is CASSLVPSMNTEAFF. As DNA, the CDR3 is TGTGCCAGCAGCTTAGTGCCCAGTATGAACACTGAAGCTTTCTTT. The variable domain in full, completed from reference TRBV7-2 and TRBJ1-1, reads GAGVSQSPSNKVTEKGKDVELRCDPISGHTALYWYRQSLGQGLEFLIYFQGNSAPDKSGLPSDRFSAERTGGSVSTLTIQRTQQEDSAVYLCASSLVPSMNTEAFFGQGTRLTVV.

This clonotype was seen only a few times. The rearrangement joins TRBV2 to TRBJ2-2; D may be TRBD2 (6 bases). The germline V gene has CDR1 SNHLY and CDR2 FYNNEI. Trimming took 7 bases from V and 0 from J, leaving 12 bases between them. The CDR3 extends over 15 amino acids. CDR3 coding DNA: TGTGCCAGCACCGCCGGGACTGCGAACACCGGGGAGCTGTTTTTT. Translating it yields CASTAGTANTGELFF.

This chain uses TRBV7-9 with TRBJ2-1, with TRBD1 as a possible D gene (5 bases). Germline values: CDR1 SEHNR, CDR2 FQNEAQ (reference sequence). This CDR3 has 17 residues. The V and J ends lost 1 base and 7 bases respectively, with 20 bases between them. This CDR3 is CASSLGSGRGKRNEQFF. For the CDR3, the DNA is TGTGCCAGCAGCTTAGGGTCGGGTAGGGGAAAGAGAAATGAGCAGTTCTTC.

This clonotype occurred many times. The chain recombines TRBV11-3 with TRBJ2-5, with D uncertain. This CDR3 has 14 amino acids. Germline values: CDR1 SGHNT, CDR2 YENEEA. Trimming pared 2 bases from V and 7 bases from J, leaving 14 bases between. The CDR3 reads CASSLRPGLGTQYF. The CDR3 DNA follows: TGTGCCAGCAGCTTACGACCGGGCTTGGGGACCCAGTACTTC.

In regard to this clonotype: A junction end diverges from the germline sequence, so it may reflect a read error. The chain uses TRBV27 and TRBJ1-2, with 9 bases aligning to TRBD1. The CDR3 runs 16 residues. Germline values: CDR1 MNHEY, CDR2 SMNVEV (reference sequence). CDR3 bases: TGTACCAGCAGTCCTATCGGACAGGGGCGCCGCGGTGGCTACACCTTC. Amino acid sequence: CTSSPIGQGRRGGYTF.

Comment on this clonotype: This may be a read error: a much more frequent sequence differs by one nucleotide. V and J are TRBV11-3 and TRBJ2-3; tentative D call: TRBD1 (5 bases). Per the germline V gene, CDR1 is SGHNT and CDR2 is YENEEA. V was trimmed by 4 bases and J by 3 bases, leaving 11 bases between them. The CDR3 spans 14 residues. The CDR3 is CASSSGRATDTQYF. CDR3 nucleotide sequence: TGTGCCAGCAGCTCAGGCAGGGCGACAGATACGCAGTATTTT. Combining the CDR3 with reference TRBV11-3 and TRBJ2-3 gives the whole variable domain EAGVVQSPRYKIIEKKQPVAFWCNPISGHNTLYWYLQNLGQGPELLIRYENEEAVDDSQLPKDRFSAERLKGVDSTLKIQPAELGDSAVYLCASSSGRATDTQYFGPGTRLTVL.

Many counts were recorded for this clonotype. The rearrangement links TRBV20-1 to TRBJ2-3; TRBD2 is a possible D gene (6 bases). The V gene lost 0 bases and the J gene lost 5 bases, with 12 bases spanning the gap. The germline CDR1 and CDR2 sequences are DFQATT and SNEGSKA (reference sequence). The CDR3 is made up of 14 amino acids. CDR3 in DNA: TGCAGTGCTAGAGAAGAGGAGGGAGAAGATACGCAGTATTTT. Protein sequence: CSAREEEGEDTQYF.

This clonotype has a count of ten or more. V usage is TRBV20-1 and J usage is TRBJ1-2; perhaps TRBD1 as D (5 bases). The CDR3 is 14 amino acids. CDR1 is DFQATT, CDR2 SNEGSKA, per germline (reference sequence). The V and J ends lost 0 bases and 5 bases respectively, with 13 bases between them. CDR3 amino acids: CSARDEGRQYGYTF. CDR3 nucleotide sequence: TGCAGTGCTAGAGATGAGGGCAGACAGTATGGCTACACCTTC.

This clonotype has just a few counts. The chain is built from TRBV7-2 and TRBJ1-5; no reliable D call. CDR3 length equals 14 residues. Germline V gene data show CDR1 as SGHTA and CDR2 as FQGNSA. Trimming shortened V by 5 bases and J by 3 bases, and 11 bases separated the two germline ends. In nucleotides, the CDR3 is TGTGCCAGCAGCCCATATGGAACCAATCAGCCCCAGCATTTT. This encodes CASSPYGTNQPQHF.

This clonotype was detected a few times. V and J are TRBV18 and TRBJ2-3; tentatively, D is TRBD2 (5 bases). Germline values: CDR1 KGHSH, CDR2 LQKENI. The CDR3 runs 13 residues. With 8 bases removed from V and 4 bases from J, the gap between germline ends came to 13 bases. The CDR3 loop reads CASHGGNSDTQYF. The DNA of the CDR3 is TGTGCCAGCCATGGAGGTAATTCAGATACGCAGTATTTT.

This clonotype was seen ten or more times. V gene TRBV5-1 combines with J gene TRBJ2-5; TRBD1 aligns across 8 bases. J lost 5 bases, V lost 7 bases, and 7 bases had no gene match. The CDR3 has 13 residues. The germline gives CDR1 SGHRS, CDR2 YFSETQ. For the CDR3, the DNA is TGCGCCAGCGAAACAGGGGGTAGTGAGACCCAGTACTTC. It specifies CASETGGSETQYF. Full variable domain (outside the CDR3, taken from reference TRBV5-1 and TRBJ2-5): KAGVTQTPRYLIKTRGQQVTLSCSPISGHRSVSWYQQTPGQGLQFLFEYFSETQRNKGNFPGRFSGRQFSNSRSEMNVSTLELGDSALYLCASETGGSETQYFGPGTRLLVL.

The gene calls are TRBV5-1 and TRBJ1-6; 9 nucleotides line up with TRBD1. CDR3 length: 18 residues. Trimming cost V 4 bases and J 4 bases; bases outside gene matches: 12. Germline CDR1 reads SGHRS; CDR2 reads YFSETQ. CDR3 DNA: TGCGCCAGCAGCCTATTTCAACAGGGGGCGCGGTATAATTCACCCCTCCACTTT. This translates into CASSLFQQGARYNSPLHF.

This clonotype was found many times. The rearrangement uses TRBV20-1 and TRBJ2-1; D perhaps matches TRBD2 (5 bases). The length of the CDR3 is 15 residues. V lost 0 bases, J lost 0 bases, and 9 bases lay in between. The V gene's germline CDR1 is DFQATT and CDR2 SNEGSKA (reference sequence). CDR3 in amino acids: CSARDRTSSYNEQFF. Here the CDR3 DNA reads TGCAGTGCTAGAGATCGCACTAGCTCCTACAATGAGCAGTTCTTC.

Many counts were recorded for this clonotype. CDR3 protein: CASSRDRGLETQYF. The CDR3 region has the DNA TGTGCCAGCAGCCGAGACAGGGGGCTAGAGACCCAGTACTTC. The chain has TRBV7-2 and TRBJ2-5, with 10 nucleotides matching TRBD1. The CDR3 length is 14 residues. The V gene's germline CDR1 is SGHTA and CDR2 FQGNSA. V lost 5 bases to trimming and J lost 4 bases; unmatched junction nucleotides: 4.